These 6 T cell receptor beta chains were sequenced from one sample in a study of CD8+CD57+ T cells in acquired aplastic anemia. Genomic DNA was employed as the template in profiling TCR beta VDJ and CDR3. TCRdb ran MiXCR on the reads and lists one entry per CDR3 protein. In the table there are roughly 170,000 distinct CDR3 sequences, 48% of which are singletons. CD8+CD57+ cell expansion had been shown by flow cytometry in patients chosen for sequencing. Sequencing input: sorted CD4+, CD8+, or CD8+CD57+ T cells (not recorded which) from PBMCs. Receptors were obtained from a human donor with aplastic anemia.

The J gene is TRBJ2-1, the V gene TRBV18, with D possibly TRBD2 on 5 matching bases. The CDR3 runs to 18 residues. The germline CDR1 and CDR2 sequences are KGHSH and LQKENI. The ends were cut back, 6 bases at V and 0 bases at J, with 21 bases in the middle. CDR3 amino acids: CASSPKGRGGGSYNEQFF. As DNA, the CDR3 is TGTGCCAGCTCCCCAAAGGGTCGCGGCGGAGGCTCCTACAATGAGCAGTTCTTC.

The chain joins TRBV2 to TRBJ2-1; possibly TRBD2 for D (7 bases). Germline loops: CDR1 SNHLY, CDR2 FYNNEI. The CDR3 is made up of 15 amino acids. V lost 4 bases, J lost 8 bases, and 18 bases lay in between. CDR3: CASSGGGARGDEQFF. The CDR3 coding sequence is TGTGCCAGCAGTGGAGGGGGGGCCCGGGGGGATGAGCAGTTCTTC.

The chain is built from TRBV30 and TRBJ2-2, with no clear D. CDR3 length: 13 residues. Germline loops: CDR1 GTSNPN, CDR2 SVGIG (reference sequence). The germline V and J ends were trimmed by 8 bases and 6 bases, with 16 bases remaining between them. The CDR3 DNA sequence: TGTGCCGGGAAACATTTCGGGTCCGGGGAGCTGTTTTTT. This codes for CAGKHFGSGELFF.

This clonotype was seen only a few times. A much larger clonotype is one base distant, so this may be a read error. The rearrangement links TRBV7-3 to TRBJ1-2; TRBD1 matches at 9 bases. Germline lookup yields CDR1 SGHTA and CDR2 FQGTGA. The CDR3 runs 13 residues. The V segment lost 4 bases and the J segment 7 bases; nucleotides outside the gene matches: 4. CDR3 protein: CASSYRQGGGYTF. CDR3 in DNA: TGTGCCAGCAGCTACCGACAGGGGGGTGGCTACACCTTC.

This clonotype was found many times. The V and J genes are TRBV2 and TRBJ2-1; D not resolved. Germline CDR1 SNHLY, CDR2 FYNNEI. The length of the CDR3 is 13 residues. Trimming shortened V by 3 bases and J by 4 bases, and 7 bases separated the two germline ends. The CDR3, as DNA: TGTGCCAGCAGTGACGATGGATACAATGAGCAGTTCTTC. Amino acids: CASSDDGYNEQFF.

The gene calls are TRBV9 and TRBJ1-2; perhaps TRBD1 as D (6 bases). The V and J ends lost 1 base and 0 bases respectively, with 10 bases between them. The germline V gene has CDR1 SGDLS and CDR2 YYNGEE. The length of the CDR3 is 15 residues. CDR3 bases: TGTGCCAGCAGCGTAATGACAGGATCTAACTATGGCTACACCTTC. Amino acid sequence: CASSVMTGSNYGYTF. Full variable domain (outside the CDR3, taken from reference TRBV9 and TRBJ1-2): DSGVTQTPKHLITATGQRVTLRCSPRSGDLSVYWYQQSLDQGLQFLIQYYNGEERAKGNILERFSAQQFPDLHSELNLSSLELGDSALYFCASSVMTGSNYGYTFGSGTRLTVV.